This T cell receptor beta chain was sequenced for a study of T cell responses to AZD1222 COVID-19 vaccine. Study-level information: Pooling of second doses given at about 4 or about 12 weeks was done.

CDR3 length: 15 residues. Germline CDR1 reads DFQATT; CDR2 reads SNEGSKA (reference sequence). V was shortened by 3 bases and J by 7 bases, with 19 bases between the two germline ends. Repertoires were generated with immunoSEQ multiplex PCR, while TCRdb's copy carries only in-frame clones and drops some. Found here are under 200,000 clones, roughly 90% of them singletons; the top ten hold roughly 5.5%. The chain combines TRBV20-1 with TRBJ2-1; TRBD2 might be the D (6 bases). The TCR was taken from an adult in good health. The source was peripheral blood, collected on day 0 of AZD1222 vaccination. In DNA, the CDR3 is TGCAGTGCTAGTTCGATTGCGGGATCGGGGAATGAGCAGTTCTTC. Amino acid sequence: CSASSIAGSGNEQFF.